The source of this TCR beta chain is a study of blood T cell repertoires in COVID-19 (dated by TCRdb to the early 2020s). General notes on the study: Collaborator samples came from the United States, Italy and Spain and covered acute and convalescent phases of COVID-19. Where available, HLA class I and class II types were obtained from metadata supplied by the sample provider rather than from assay-based typing. A freely available public database, intended as a resource for researchers studying the immune response to SARS-CoV-2, is where the repertoires were released. A de-identified subject ID, COVID-19 status, age in years and sex were almost always included in the sample metadata. Deeply sampled blood TCRbeta repertoires from subjects exposed to, actively infected with, or recovered from COVID-19 were included in the dataset. The prospective study material was composed of cDNA or gDNA derived from T cells, B-cell-depleted T cells, or PBMCs. Samples were obtained from the ongoing ImmuneRACE study (first 160 participants) and from 1,200 or so subjects provided by 6 global collaborators.

In the prospective study, participants were 18 to 89 years old, resided in about two dozen geographic areas of the United States, and were enrolled through a virtual design. Cohort assignment in the prospective study relied on participant-reported clinical history from a screening survey and a study questionnaire. Recovered participants in ImmuneRACE Cohort 3 were defined by two consecutive negative NP/OP PCR tests, clearance by a healthcare professional, or resolution of symptoms. In the prospective study, whole blood, serum and a nasopharyngeal or oropharyngeal swab were collected from each participant by mobile phlebotomists. Prospective study participants could optionally give additional blood draws and questionnaires over an approximately two-month period. Prospective study blood samples were shipped either frozen or at room temperature before DNA extraction. Worth noting for this clone: Its antigen is not yet known. No base-level quality is on record; no much larger clone is a single base apart.

TCRbeta CDR3 regions were amplified from genomic DNA using the immunoSEQ Assay, a bias-controlled multiplex PCR. The paper's data handling went like this. Nucleated cell counts per sample were estimated from amplification of reference gene primers within the assay. To quantify the absolute abundance of each unique TCRbeta CDR3 rearrangement, sequence reads were collapsed and filtered. For each sample, productive Simpson clonality was calculated as the square root of Simpson's diversity index over productive rearrangements. TCRdb's version of the immuneACCESS table is confined to in-frame rearrangements and falls short of the full clone set. An unresolved V gene accounts for under half of the shortfall where checked; the remainder is of unknown origin. V and J calls plus clone size are reproduced from that table; the DNA served to infer D and trimming. For this sample the table gives about 220,000 clones, of which roughly 84% were detected only once. Together, the top ten hold about 6.6% of the sample.

Beyond this particular receptor, the publication reports: The quantity of clinical and demographic metadata differed by source and by participant and was supplied without curation.

According to the germline V gene (reference sequence), CDR1 reads MNHEY and CDR2 reads SMNVEV. Here V drops 5 bases and J drops 8 bases, and the junction holds 6 bases not matched to any gene. The CDR3 measures 14 amino acids from cysteine to phenylalanine. Only the CDR3 part of the read is kept: 42 bases, read in frame from the first base. This clonotype was sampled from a woman aged 40 to 55 who had recovered from COVID-19. The specimen was PBMCs or T cells enriched from blood (not recorded which). The V and J genes are TRBV27 and TRBJ1-4; 9 bases in the junction line up with TRBD1. The DNA reads TGTGCCAGCAGTCGACCCGGGACAGGGGAAAAACTGTTTTTT. Protein translation: CASSRPGTGEKLFF. The variable domain in full, with residues beyond the CDR3 obtained from the reference TRBV27 and TRBJ1-4 genes, is EAQVTQNPRYLITVTGKKLTVTCSQNMNHEYMSWYRQDPGLGLRQIYYSMNVEVTDKGDVPEGYKVSRKEKRNFPLILESPSPNQTSLYFCASSRPGTGEKLFFGSGTQLSVL.